One sample yielded the 6 T cell receptor beta chains listed below, sequenced in a study of blood T cell repertoires in COVID-19. Clones were read by immunoSEQ multiplex PCR, and TCRdb kept only the in-frame ones, dropping some. The table shows roughly 70,000 clones, with roughly nine tenths occurring only once. Material for sequencing was peripheral blood. The receptors were gathered from a man aged 50-59 years with acute or convalescent COVID-19.

This clone has only one observation. The chain is built from TRBV7-2 and TRBJ1-5; the D gene is possibly TRBD1 (5 bases). Germline V CDR1 and CDR2: SGHTA, FQGNSA. The CDR3 is 15 amino acids. The germline V and J ends were trimmed by 2 bases and 1 base, with 9 bases remaining between them. The CDR3 DNA reads as TGTGCCAGCAGCTTAATGCAGGGCAGCAATCAGCCCCAGCATTTT. This encodes CASSLMQGSNQPQHF.

This chain connects TRBV3-1 (or the pseudogene TRBV3-2) to TRBJ1-6; 11 bases are a match to TRBD1. V gave up 1 base and J gave up 5 bases; unmatched junction bases: 4. The CDR3 covers 17 residues. CDR1 and CDR2 (germline): LGHDT, YNNKEL (reference sequence). The DNA for the CDR3 is TGTGCCAGCAGCCAAGCGGGACAGGGGGAGAATAATTCACCCCTCCACTTT. Translating it yields CASSQAGQGENNSPLHF.

This clone was picked up one time. The chain employs TRBV19 and TRBJ2-7; 9 nucleotides match TRBD1. The V gene's germline CDR1 is LNHDA and CDR2 SQIVND (reference sequence). Trimming removed 3 bases from V and 5 bases from J; junction bases left unmatched: 8. CDR3 size: 15 residues. The CDR3 loop is CASSMGQGIFHEQYV. The DNA of the CDR3 is TGTGCCAGTAGTATGGGACAGGGAATTTTCCACGAGCAGTACGTC.

This clone came up a few times. The chain combines TRBV5-8 with TRBJ2-3; a weak D match, TRBD2 (5 bases). Germline lookup yields CDR1 SGHTS and CDR2 YDEGEE. There are 16 residues in the CDR3. Trimming removed 3 bases at V and 2 bases at J, with 16 bases between. The CDR3 protein is CASSSVWRRTTDTQYF. The CDR3 region has the DNA TGTGCCAGCAGCTCTGTCTGGCGGAGGACCACAGATACGCAGTATTTT.

This rearrangement joins TRBV7-3 to TRBJ2-5; 10 bases are a match to TRBD2. The ends lost 5 bases at V and 1 base at J; junction bases unmatched: 4. Germline CDR1 SGHTA, CDR2 FQGTGA. The CDR3 is made up of 15 amino acids. The CDR3 DNA reads TGTGCCAGCAGCCCAGGGACTAGCGTCCAAGAGACCCAGTACTTC. Its protein is CASSPGTSVQETQYF.

This chain joins TRBV18 and TRBJ1-4; D not certain. CDR1 and CDR2 (germline): KGHSH, LQKENI. V was cut by 4 bases and J by 8 bases, with 11 bases left in between. The CDR3 covers 13 residues. The DNA of the CDR3 is TGTGCCAGCTCACGAGCACAGACCGAAAAACTGTTTTTT. This sequence encodes CASSRAQTEKLFF. Together with reference TRBV18 and TRBJ1-4, the CDR3 gives the full variable domain: NAGVMQNPRHLVRRRGQEARLRCSPMKGHSHVYWYRQLPEEGLKFMVYLQKENIIDESGMPKERFSAEFPKEGPSILRIQQVVRGDSAAYFCASSRAQTEKLFFGSGTQLSVL.